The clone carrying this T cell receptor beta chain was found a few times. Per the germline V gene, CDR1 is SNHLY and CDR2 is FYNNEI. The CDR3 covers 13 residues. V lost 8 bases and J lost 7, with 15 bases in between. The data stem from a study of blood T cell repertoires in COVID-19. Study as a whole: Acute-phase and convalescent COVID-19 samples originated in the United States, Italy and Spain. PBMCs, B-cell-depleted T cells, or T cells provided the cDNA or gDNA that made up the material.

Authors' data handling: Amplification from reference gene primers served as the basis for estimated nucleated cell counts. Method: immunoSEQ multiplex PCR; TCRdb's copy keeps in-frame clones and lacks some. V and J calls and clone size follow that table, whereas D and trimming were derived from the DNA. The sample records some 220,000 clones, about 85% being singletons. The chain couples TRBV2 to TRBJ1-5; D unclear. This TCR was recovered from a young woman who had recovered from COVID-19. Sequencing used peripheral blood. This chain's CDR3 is CASRQAVRQPQHF. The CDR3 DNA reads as TGTGCCAGCCGCCAGGCAGTCAGGCAGCCCCAGCATTTT. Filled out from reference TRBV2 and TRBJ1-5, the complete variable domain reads EPEVTQTPSHQVTQMGQEVILRCVPISNHLYFYWYRQILGQKVEFLVSFYNNEISEKSEIFDDQFSVERPDGSNFTLKIRSTKLEDSAMYFCASRQAVRQPQHFGDGTRLSIL.